This record looks at one TCR beta chain sequence and its context. The antigen it recognizes is unknown. Base-call qualities are not available, and no considerably larger clone is one nucleotide away. This sample is part of a study of cytomegalovirus exposure and HLA in healthy donors (dated by TCRdb to about 2017). With regard to the full study: An earlier analysis of some 600 of the donors reported over 250 Gb of sequence data and 95 million to 130 million unique TCR beta sequences obtained from approximately 180 million T cells. An early release covering some 640 HLA-typed donors comprised approximately 290 gigabases of sequencing data and some 79 million unique TCR sequences. Of the 350 to 400 genotyped donors, about 80% fell in the genetic ancestry cluster associated with self-reported Caucasian donors. The study was designed to test whether signatures of past pathogen exposure could be identified by cataloging public T cell receptors. Using immunosequencing, the study profiled T cell repertoires from 640 or so subjects and related those repertoires to cytomegalovirus serostatus. A separate validation cohort of over a hundred different subjects was used in addition to the 666-subject first cohort. High-throughput TCR immunosequencing, statistical association of individual TCRs with disease status, and machine learning were combined to predict cytomegalovirus infection status. A later analysis re-examined previously published TCR beta repertoires from about 670 donors and added high-resolution HLA genotyping to investigate patterns of TCR occurrence. In the later analysis, no new phenotypic data were used to find candidate immune exposures; instead, reliance was placed on TCR beta sequences and their occurrence across donors. An earlier analysis of around 540 of the donors applied high-throughput TCR beta sequencing to assess whether each TCR beta V gene segment acted as functional or pseudogenic. Donor age, sex, ethnicity and CMV serostatus were compiled alongside the repertoire data. A later genetic analysis took genome-wide SNP genotypes for about 65% of the 666 donors and used that subset as a discovery cohort. All discovery cohort repertoires had been generated on a single sequencing platform. HLA typing included class I and class II loci at four-digit resolution. Typing coverage varied by locus: roughly 629-640 donors for A, B, C, DRB1 and DQB1; approximately 520 for DQA1; nearly 610 for DPA1; roughly 470 for DPB1. Roughly 5 DR-DQ haplotypes were handled as single units for association and clustering because linkage in the cohort was strong. Across 398 genotyped donors of the cohort, an average of roughly 250,000 unique TCR beta nucleotide sequences per donor were sequenced, and roughly 20% of those sequences were non-productive.

The germline V gene sets CDR1 to SGHRS and CDR2 to YFSETQ. Trimming accounts for 9 bases at V and 4 bases at J, while the number of junction bases matched to no gene is 12. There are 17 amino acids in the CDR3, from cysteine to phenylalanine inclusive. Left in the record is the CDR3 DNA by itself, 51 bases read in frame from the first base. In total, around 600 healthy bone marrow donors made up the cohort. At the time of sampling, all cohort members were nominally healthy, though unrecorded immune exposures were likely present. The donor was CMV seronegative and was included in the group of a few hundred seronegative cohort members. A peripheral blood sample was collected from each donor, and TCR beta sequencing was performed on peripheral blood mononuclear cells. The Qiagen DNeasy Blood Extraction Kit was used to extract genomic DNA from the blood cell samples. The library was produced with the immunoSEQ multiplex PCR assay. For the multiplex PCR, a mixture combining 60 forward primers for TCR Vbeta segments and 13 reverse primers for TCR Jbeta segments was used. A multiplex PCR assay on genomic DNA amplified the CDR3 region of rearranged TCR beta genes. Amplified TCR beta libraries were sequenced as 87-base-pair reads on the Illumina HiSeq System. The original methods were these. In a later analysis, 80 million or so unique TCR beta chains were counted across the approximately 640 repertoires, and approximately 11 million of these chains were shared by at least two donors. Raw reads were error-corrected and collapsed into unique sequences by a nearest-neighbor algorithm in which closely related sequences were merged to remove PCR and sequencing errors. V, D and J gene segments were assigned by aligning CDR3 sequences to IMGT reference sequences. For a sequence to be retained, a match of at least six nucleotides was required to both a V gene segment and a J gene segment. Rearrangements were classified as productive when the CDR3 lacked stop codons and remained in frame with V and J, and all other rearrangements were classified as non-productive. CDR3 was defined by IMGT convention, running from the second conserved V-encoded cysteine to the conserved J-encoded phenylalanine. The earlier analysis of about 500 of the donors excluded sequences that lacked an unambiguous match to a single V gene segment. An earlier analysis of a few hundred of the donors classified V segments as functional when productive rearrangements were above 56.7% and as segregating when the standard deviation between donors was above 5%. A statistical classification framework was developed to diagnose cytomegalovirus status using the catalog of TCR beta chain sequences. A later analysis assigned V and J genes by comparing TCR nucleotide sequences with IMGT/GENE-DB human TR gene sequences. A later analysis assigned CDR3 sequences and most-parsimonious VDJ recombination scenarios with the TCRdist pipeline. In a later analysis, each TCR beta chain was defined by its CDR3 amino acid sequence together with its V-gene family, and reads lacking a unique V-gene family were excluded. In a later analysis, approximately 640 highly shared, low-generation-probability nucleotide sequences were removed to address suspected cross-contamination and a sequencing artifact. In a later analysis, a clonal expansion index for each public chain was calculated from normalized within-repertoire ranks of inferred template counts. Generation probabilities in a later analysis came from a VDJ recombination model fitted to out-of-frame rearrangements, and those results were checked against IGoR. In a later analysis, hypergeometric tests were used to score TCR-TCR, TCR-HLA and TCR-CMV co-occurrence, with a repertoire-size bias correction applied to TCR pairs. To estimate false discovery rates, a later analysis permuted the HLA or CMV assignments 20 times. In a later analysis, co-occurring TCRs were grouped with DBSCAN, and TCRdist sequence similarity was added when clustering was performed within HLA-allele-positive subsets. Repertoires with fewer than 30,000 or more than 120,000 public chains, plus five repertoires with anomalous nucleotide sharing, were excluded from co-occurrence clustering. In TCRdb, the immuneACCESS table is reduced to in-frame sequences with V and J assigned. These tables do not hold every clone; where another copy was compared, an unresolved V gene accounts for under half, and the others remain unexplained. V and J calls and clone size are as listed in that table; D and trimming were resolved from the DNA. The sample table lists about 160,000 clones, about two thirds of them with a count of one. Approximately 3% of the sample is held by the ten biggest clonotypes.

Results the study describes overall, beyond this receptor: The classifier was reported to diagnose cytomegalovirus status with high specificity and sensitivity in both the original and validation cohorts. In the study, approximately 160 TCR beta chains were listed as associated with cytomegalovirus. Presence/absence analyses assumed roughly uniform sequencing depth across donors, an assumption that may not hold. In a later analysis, several top co-occurrence clusters were reported to appear linked to parvovirus B19, influenza, CMV and Epstein-Barr virus. An association between a missense DCLRE1C variant and V-gene and J-gene trimming of TCR beta chains was found in a later genetic analysis and replicated in an independent cohort. Compared with equally common non-associated chains, HLA-associated TCR beta chains in a later analysis were more clonally expanded and had lower generation probabilities. Most CMV-associated TCR beta chains appeared to be HLA-restricted in a later analysis, and the HLA associations seemed to be driven largely by CMV exposure. In a later genetic analysis, fewer N-insertions in productive TCRs were reported among donors in an Asian-associated ancestry cluster than the roughly 640-donor mean. Some IMGT-functional V segments, including TRBV6-2 and TRBV6-3, could not be distinguished by the 87-base-pair reads and were therefore excluded. Because HLA typing was unavailable for some donors at each locus, only the typed subset was used in association tests. This cohort had only TCR beta chains sequenced, and the lack of alpha or paired-chain data limited which features could be detected. Immune exposure information for the cohort was limited to CMV serostatus. A group of highly shared sequence variants was considered likely to be a technical artifact of the sequencing pipeline. At a false discovery rate of 0.05, a later analysis linked roughly 17,000 TCR beta sequences to specific HLA alleles. According to the authors, the approach could potentially be generalized to other disease states and immunological phenotypes. Three of the identified cytomegalovirus-associated TCR beta chains were confirmed in vitro to be specific for cytomegalovirus antigens. Across donors, most TCR sequences were observed very rarely, whereas some public TCRs were present in many individuals. Correlated functional status among segregating V segments might be attributable to linkage disequilibrium, but an unknown experimental factor could not be ruled out. Assigning TCR associations to individual alleles was difficult when HLA alleles, especially DR and DQ, strongly co-occurred. A later analysis found that TCR association rates varied across HLA loci, with DRB1 alleles showing the most associated TCRs and HLA-C alleles the fewest. About 17 rarely observed V segments, including chromosome 9 orphons, were excluded from the earlier analysis of about 600 of the donors because counts were too low. In an earlier analysis of over 550 of the donors, most TCR beta V segments were observed in productive rearrangements about 87% or about 30% of the time, broadly matching IMGT annotations. A further reported finding was that TCR beta sequences accurately predicted the HLA-A and HLA-B alleles for most subjects in the first cohort.

The sequence came from a woman between 25 and 40 years old in good health and CMV-seronegative. This chain joins TRBV5-1 to TRBJ2-1; 14 junctional bases match TRBD2. Sequences were obtained from PBMCs. The DNA sequence is TGCGCCACTACCGCCCTCGGGACTAGCGGGAGTTACAATGAGCAGTTCTTC. This gives the protein CATTALGTSGSYNEQFF.